The sample holds a few counts of the clone carrying this TCR beta chain. Antigen unknown. This sample is part of a study of cytomegalovirus exposure and HLA in healthy donors. Study-wide findings and caveats: Researchers reported that a few CMV-associated chains were confirmed in vitro as CMV antigen-specific. A later analysis linked a missense DCLRE1C variant to TCR beta V- and J-gene trimming. Researchers counted roughly 160 TCR beta chains as cytomegalovirus-associated.

Deletions cut 5 bases from V and 3 bases from J, with 16 bases between. CDR3 length: 15 amino acids. Looked up from germline, CDR1 is SEHNR and CDR2 is FQNEAQ (reference sequence). 60 Vbeta and 13 Jbeta primers were used in PCR. Generated by immunoSEQ multiplex PCR, the TCRdb table keeps only in-frame clones and is missing some. The profile shows some 100,000 clones, about 75% of them singletons. This TCR came from a man aged 45-65 years in good health and CMV-seronegative. Sequencing was carried out using PBMCs. The V call is TRBV7-9, the J call TRBJ2-5; D is perhaps TRBD1 (8 bases). CDR3 in DNA: TGTGCCAGCAGCCCTACACAGGGGGGGAAAGAGACCCAGTACTTC. This sequence encodes CASSPTQGGKETQYF.